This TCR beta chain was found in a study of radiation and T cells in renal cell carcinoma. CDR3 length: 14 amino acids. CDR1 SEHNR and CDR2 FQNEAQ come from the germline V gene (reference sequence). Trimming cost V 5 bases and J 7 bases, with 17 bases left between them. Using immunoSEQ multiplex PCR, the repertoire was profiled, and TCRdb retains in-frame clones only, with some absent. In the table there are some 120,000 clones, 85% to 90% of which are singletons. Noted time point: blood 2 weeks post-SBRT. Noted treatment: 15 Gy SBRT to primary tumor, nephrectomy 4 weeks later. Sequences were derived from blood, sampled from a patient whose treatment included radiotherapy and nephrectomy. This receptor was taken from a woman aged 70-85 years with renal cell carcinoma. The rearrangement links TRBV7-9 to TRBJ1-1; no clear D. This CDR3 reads CASSQDGSSHEAFF. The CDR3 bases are TGTGCCAGCAGCCAAGACGGTAGCTCCCATGAAGCTTTCTTT.